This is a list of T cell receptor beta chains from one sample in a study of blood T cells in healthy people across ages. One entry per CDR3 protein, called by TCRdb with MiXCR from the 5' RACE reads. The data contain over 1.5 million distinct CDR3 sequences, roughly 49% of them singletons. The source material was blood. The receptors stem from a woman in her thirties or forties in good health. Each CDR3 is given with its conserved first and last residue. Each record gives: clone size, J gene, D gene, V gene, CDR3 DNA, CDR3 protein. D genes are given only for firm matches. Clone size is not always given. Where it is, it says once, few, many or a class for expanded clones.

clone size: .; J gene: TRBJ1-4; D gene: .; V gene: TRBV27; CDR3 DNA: TGTGCCAGCAGTTTACGCCCCAAAGGAAAACTGTTTTTT; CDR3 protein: CASSLRPKGKLFF
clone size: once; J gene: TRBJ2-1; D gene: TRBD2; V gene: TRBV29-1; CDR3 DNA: TGCAGCGTTGAAGATCTTACCAGCGGGAGGGTCTACAATGAGCAGTTCTTC; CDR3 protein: CSVEDLTSGRVYNEQFF
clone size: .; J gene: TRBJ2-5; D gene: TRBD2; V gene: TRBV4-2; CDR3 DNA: TGTGCCAGCAGTGCTCGGACTAGCGGGGGTCAAGAGACCCAGTACTTC; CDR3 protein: CASSARTSGGQETQYF
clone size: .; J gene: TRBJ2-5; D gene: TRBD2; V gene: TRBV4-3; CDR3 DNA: TGCGCCAGCAGCCAAAACCTAGCGGGGGCGGTCCCGGAGACCCAGTACTTC; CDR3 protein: CASSQNLAGAVPETQYF
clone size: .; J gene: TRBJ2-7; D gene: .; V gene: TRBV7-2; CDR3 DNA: TGTGCCAGCAGCTCGGACTCCTATTTAGCCTACGAGCAGTACTTC; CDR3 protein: CASSSDSYLAYEQYF
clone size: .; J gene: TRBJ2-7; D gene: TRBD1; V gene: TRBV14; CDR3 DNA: TGTGCCAGCAGCCATATAGCGGAGGCAGGGGGCGTGGAGCAGTACTTC; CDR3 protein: CASSHIAEAGGVEQYF
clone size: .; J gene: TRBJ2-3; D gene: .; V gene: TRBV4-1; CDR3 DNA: TGCGCCAGCAGGCACAGGGTGTGGGTAACAGATACGCAGTATTTT; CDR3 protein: CASRHRVWVTDTQYF
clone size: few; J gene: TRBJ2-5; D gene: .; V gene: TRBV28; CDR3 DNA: TGTGCCAGCACCTACCGGGGCCGGTGGGTAGGTAAAGAGACCCAGTACTTC; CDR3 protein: CASTYRGRWVGKETQYF
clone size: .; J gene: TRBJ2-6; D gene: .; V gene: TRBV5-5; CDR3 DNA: TGTGCCAGCAGCTTGGTCCTAGGAGTTAGTGGGGCCAACGTCCTGACTTTC; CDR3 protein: CASSLVLGVSGANVLTF
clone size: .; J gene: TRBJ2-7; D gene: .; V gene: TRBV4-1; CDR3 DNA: TGCGCCAGCAGCCCGCGAGGGATGGGCTCCTACGAGCAGTACTTC; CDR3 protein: CASSPRGMGSYEQYF
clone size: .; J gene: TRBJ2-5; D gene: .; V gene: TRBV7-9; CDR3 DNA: TGTGCCAGCAGCGTAGGGGTTGACGAGACCCAGTACTTC; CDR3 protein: CASSVGVDETQYF